Listed here are 22 T cell receptor beta chains from one sample, sequenced in a study of T cell responses to AZD1222 COVID-19 vaccine. Assay used: immunoSEQ multiplex PCR; TCRdb lists only in-frame clones, some missing. The sample holds under 150,000 clones, more than 85% seen once. Sequencing used peripheral blood, obtained 28 days after the second AZD1222 dose. The source is an adult who received the AZD1222 COVID-19 vaccine.

This chain links TRBV5-4 with TRBJ2-1, with D possibly TRBD1 on 6 matching bases. Germline V gene lookup returns CDR1 SGHNT and CDR2 YYREEE (reference sequence). The V and J ends lost 3 bases and 0 bases respectively, with 19 bases between them. The length of the CDR3 is 18 residues. The CDR3 spells CASSSQQGHPLSYNEQFF. The CDR3 DNA reads as TGTGCCAGCAGCTCTCAACAGGGTCACCCCCTCTCCTACAATGAGCAGTTCTTC.

To note about this clone: Mismatch with germline at one junction end may stem from a read error. The rearrangement joins TRBV7-2 to TRBJ2-5, with D unresolved. Germline CDR1 reads SGHTA; CDR2 reads FQGNSA. The CDR3 totals 15 residues. DNA for the CDR3: TGTGCCAGCAGTTTAGAGGCCCCCCGGCGGGAGACCCAGTACTTC. Translated, it gives CASSLEAPRRETQYF.

This chain uses TRBV3-1 (or the pseudogene TRBV3-2) with TRBJ1-1; a possible D gene is TRBD1 (6 bases). Germline lookup yields CDR1 LGHDT and CDR2 YNNKEL (reference sequence). V was trimmed by 0 bases and J by 2 bases, leaving 10 bases between them. The CDR3 contains 15 residues. The CDR3 loop is CASSQEGAGNTEAFF. Here the CDR3 DNA reads TGTGCCAGCAGCCAAGAGGGGGCTGGTAACACTGAAGCTTTCTTT.

V and J are TRBV18 and TRBJ1-2; possible D gene TRBD1, 6 bases. V was pared by 3 bases and J by 6 bases, with 17 bases between. Germline-derived CDR1 and CDR2 are KGHSH and LQKENI. This CDR3 region has 15 residues. This chain's CDR3 is CASSPPTHTGHGYTF. CDR3 in DNA: TGTGCCAGCTCACCCCCTACGCACACAGGGCATGGCTACACCTTC.

The rearrangement links TRBV5-6 to TRBJ2-5; 9 bases agree with TRBD2. CDR3 length: 15 amino acids. V was clipped by 1 base and J by 7 bases; unmatched bases: 8. Germline V lookup: CDR1 SGHDT, CDR2 YYEEEE. DNA of the CDR3: TGTGCCAGCAGCTTGACTAGCTCAGCGGGGGGGACCCAGTACTTC. As protein: CASSLTSSAGGTQYF.

The chain joins TRBV9 to TRBJ1-4; 7 bases line up with TRBD1. CDR1 and CDR2 (germline): SGDLS, YYNGEE. The CDR3 contains 16 residues. With V trimmed by 3 bases and J by 3 bases, 8 bases remained unmatched. The CDR3: CASSADREGANEKLFF. As DNA, the CDR3 is TGTGCCAGCAGCGCCGACAGGGAAGGGGCTAATGAAAAACTGTTTTTT.

The genes are TRBV2 and TRBJ1-1; TRBD1 matches at 9 bases. In germline, CDR1 is SNHLY, CDR2 FYNNEI. The CDR3 has 14 amino acids. V dropped 6 bases and J dropped 4; count of bases not matched to a gene: 6. The CDR3 spells CASSMGQGPTEAFF. The CDR3 DNA sequence: TGTGCCAGCAGCATGGGACAGGGCCCCACTGAAGCTTTCTTT.

V and J are TRBV28 and TRBJ1-1; D is unclear. Trimming stripped 5 bases from V and 11 bases from J, with 18 bases between. Germline assignment: CDR1 MDHEN and CDR2 SYDVKM. The CDR3 is 13 amino acids. CDR3 in DNA: TGTGCCAGCAGTGTGGAGGGCAGGTGGTCGGCTTTCTTT. Protein sequence: CASSVEGRWSAFF.

This chain links TRBV10-1 with TRBJ2-7; D gene ambiguous. The V and J ends lost 6 bases and 4 bases respectively, with 31 bases between them. The CDR3 contains 19 residues. Germline V lookup: CDR1 WNHNN, CDR2 SYGVQD (reference sequence). DNA of the CDR3: TGCGCCAGCAGGGTTCCAGCTCTTGGCTTGGAATTTCGGCGTTACGAGCAGTACGTC. This codes for CASRVPALGLEFRRYEQYV.

The chain uses TRBV3-1 (or the pseudogene TRBV3-2) and TRBJ1-6; 12 bases align to TRBD1. V lost 4 bases, J lost 10 bases, and 14 bases stayed unmatched. CDR1 is LGHDT, CDR2 YNNKEL, per germline (reference sequence). The CDR3 sequence is 18 residues long. The DNA for the CDR3 is TGTGCCAGCAGCCCACTAGAGGGACAGGGGGCCGTTGGGTCACCCCTCCACTTT. Amino acids: CASSPLEGQGAVGSPLHF.

This sequence joins TRBV7-8 and TRBJ1-1, with 10 bases that match TRBD1. Trimming cost V 4 bases and J 6 bases; bases outside gene matches: 5. This CDR3 region has 14 residues. The germline V gene has CDR1 SGHVS and CDR2 FQNEAQ. The CDR3 nucleotides read TGTGCCAGCAGCTCCGGACAGGGGGTCGCTGAAGCTTTCTTT. It encodes CASSSGQGVAEAFF.

The rearrangement uses TRBV5-1 and TRBJ2-4; 9 bases map to TRBD2. The CDR3 has 16 residues. The V and J ends lost 0 bases and 4 bases, in that order; junction bases with no gene match: 5. Germline V CDR1 and CDR2: SGHRS, YFSETQ. The CDR3 DNA reads TGCGCCAGCAGCTTGGGTAGCGGGGGTTTGAAAAACATTCAGTACTTC. Encoded protein: CASSLGSGGLKNIQYF. Together with reference TRBV5-1 and TRBJ2-4, the CDR3 gives the full variable domain: KAGVTQTPRYLIKTRGQQVTLSCSPISGHRSVSWYQQTPGQGLQFLFEYFSETQRNKGNFPGRFSGRQFSNSRSEMNVSTLELGDSALYLCASSLGSGGLKNIQYFGAGTRLSVL.

The CDR3 is CASSSWGALGYTF. The CDR3 DNA sequence: TGTGCCAGCAGCTCATGGGGAGCTCTCGGCTACACCTTC. The rearrangement joins TRBV5-4 to TRBJ1-2; D gene uncertain. The CDR3 runs to 13 residues. Trimming removed 3 bases from V and 8 bases from J, with 14 bases in between. Germline assignment: CDR1 SGHNT and CDR2 YYREEE (reference sequence).

This clone was recorded once. In DNA, the CDR3 is TGTGCCAGCACCGGGGAGGCTGGGGCCAACGTCCTGACTTTC. This translates into CASTGEAGANVLTF. The chain uses TRBV2 and TRBJ2-6; TRBD2 is a possible D gene (6 bases). Between the trimmed V and J ends, which lost 7 bases and 2 bases, there was a span of 9 bases. CDR3 length: 14 amino acids. Germline lookup yields CDR1 SNHLY and CDR2 FYNNEI.

The chain has TRBV6-5 and TRBJ1-2; TRBD1 is a possible D gene (6 bases). The V end was cut by 6 bases, the J end by 2 bases, with 10 bases between. Germline loops: CDR1 MNHEY, CDR2 SVGAGI. The CDR3 totals 13 residues. This CDR3 reads CASRQGINYGYTF. The CDR3 nucleotides read TGTGCCAGCAGACAGGGAATCAACTATGGCTACACCTTC.

The chain has TRBV5-1 and TRBJ2-1; TRBD2 matches 14 bases. The germline V gene has CDR1 SGHRS and CDR2 YFSETQ. The CDR3 consists of 15 residues. The ends lost 5 bases at V and 6 bases at J; junction bases unmatched: 4. CDR3 nucleotides: TGCGCCAGCAGATTAGGACTAGCGGGGGGCAATGAGCAGTTCTTC. Amino acids: CASRLGLAGGNEQFF.

The chain uses TRBV9 and TRBJ2-5; D remains unclear. The CDR3 loop spans 16 amino acids. The germline CDR1 and CDR2 sequences are SGDLS and YYNGEE. Deletions cut 4 bases from V and 5 bases from J, with 21 bases between. CDR3 bases: TGTGCCAGCAGCCCCCAACCGGGCCGCACCATTGAGACCCAGTACTTC. This codes for CASSPQPGRTIETQYF.

This clone was seen more than once but under ten times. The chain is built from TRBV10-3 and TRBJ2-3; D is possibly TRBD2 (6 bases). The CDR3 consists of 13 residues. The germline gives CDR1 ENHRY, CDR2 SYGVKD. V gave up 7 bases and J gave up 4 bases, with 12 bases separating them. The CDR3 DNA is TGTGCCATCAACGGCGGGGAACCAGATACGCAGTATTTT. It translates to CAINGGEPDTQYF.

This chain uses TRBV18 with TRBJ2-2; unclear D gene. The CDR3 runs to 15 residues. Trimming stripped 6 bases from V and 1 base from J, with 12 bases between. Germline V gives CDR1 KGHSH, CDR2 LQKENI. Here the CDR3 DNA reads TGTGCCAGCTCGTCCGGAACGAGGAACACCGGGGAGCTGTTTTTT. Translation: CASSSGTRNTGELFF.

The chain couples TRBV5-4 to TRBJ1-1; possible D gene TRBD1, 6 bases. Trimming cost V 5 bases and J 3 bases, with 14 bases left between them. The germline V gene encodes CDR1 SGHNT and CDR2 YYREEE (reference sequence). The CDR3 length is 14 residues. In nucleotides, the CDR3 is TGTGCCAGCAGGCTACAGGGTCAGGACACTGAAGCTTTCTTT. Residues: CASRLQGQDTEAFF.

In this sample, this clone turned up once. The chain links TRBV5-1 to TRBJ2-7; 10 bases line up with TRBD1. Germline-derived CDR1 and CDR2 are SGHRS and YFSETQ. With V trimmed by 3 bases and J by 2 bases, 5 bases remained unmatched. The CDR3 is 15 residues long. CDR3 nucleotide sequence: TGCGCCAGCAGCTGGACAGGGGGTTATCCCTACGAGCAGTACTTC. This encodes CASSWTGGYPYEQYF.

This chain links TRBV3-1 (or the pseudogene TRBV3-2) with TRBJ2-5; D uncertain. Trimming removed 1 base from V and 5 bases from J, with 17 bases in between. The CDR3 contains 16 residues. Germline-derived CDR1 and CDR2 are LGHDT and YNNKEL (reference sequence). DNA for the CDR3: TGTGCCAGCAGCCAAGTACCTACCTCCCGGTCCGAGACCCAGTACTTC. Translating it yields CASSQVPTSRSETQYF.